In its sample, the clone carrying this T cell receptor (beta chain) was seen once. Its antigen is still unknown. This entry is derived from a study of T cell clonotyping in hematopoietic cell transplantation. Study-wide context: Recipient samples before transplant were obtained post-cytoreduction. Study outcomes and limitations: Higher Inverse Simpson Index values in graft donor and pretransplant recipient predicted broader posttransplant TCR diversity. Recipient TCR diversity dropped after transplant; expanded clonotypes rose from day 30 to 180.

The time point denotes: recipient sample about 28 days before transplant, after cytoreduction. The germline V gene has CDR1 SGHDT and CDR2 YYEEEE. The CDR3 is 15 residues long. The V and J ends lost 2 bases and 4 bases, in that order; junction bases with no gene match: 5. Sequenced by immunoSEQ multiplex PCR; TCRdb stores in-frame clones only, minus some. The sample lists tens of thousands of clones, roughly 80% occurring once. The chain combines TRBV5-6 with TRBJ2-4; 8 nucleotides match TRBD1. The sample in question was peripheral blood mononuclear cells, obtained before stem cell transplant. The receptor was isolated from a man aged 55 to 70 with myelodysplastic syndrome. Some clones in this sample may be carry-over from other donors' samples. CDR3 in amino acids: CASSLPGTGKNIQYF. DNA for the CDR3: TGTGCCAGCAGCTTACCCGGGACAGGAAAAAACATTCAGTACTTC.